The 26 T cell receptor beta chains listed next were all sequenced from one sample in a study of blood T cell repertoires in COVID-19. The method was immunoSEQ multiplex PCR; TCRdb's version includes in-frame clones alone and lacks a portion of them. The repertoire holds more than 55,000 clones, with 75% to 90% as singletons. The sequencing sample was made of peripheral blood. The receptor set was obtained from a human donor with active COVID-19. The donor label of this sample is uncertain.

V is TRBV16 and J is TRBJ2-3, with 9 bases aligning to TRBD1. This CDR3 has 16 amino acids. Germline CDR1 and CDR2: KGHSY and FQNENV. V was pared by 4 bases and J by 2 bases, with 7 bases of the junction left unmatched. The CDR3 region is CASSPTGQGNTDTQYF. The CDR3 coding sequence is TGTGCCAGCAGCCCGACGGGACAGGGAAACACAGATACGCAGTATTTT.

The CDR3 reads CASSLGHLSYEQYF. DNA for the CDR3: TGTGCCAGCAGCCTGGGACACCTCTCCTACGAGCAGTACTTC. The chain employs TRBV7-2 and TRBJ2-7, with D possibly TRBD1 on 6 matching bases. Trimming left V 5 bases short and J 0 bases short, with 11 bases between. In germline, CDR1 is SGHTA, CDR2 FQGNSA. CDR3 length: 14 residues. Drawing the rest from reference TRBV7-2 and TRBJ2-7, the complete variable domain is GAGVSQSPSNKVTEKGKDVELRCDPISGHTALYWYRQSLGQGLEFLIYFQGNSAPDKSGLPSDRFSAERTGGSVSTLTIQRTQQEDSAVYLCASSLGHLSYEQYFGPGTRLTVT.

The genes are TRBV7-8 and TRBJ1-1; tentative D call: TRBD1 (5 bases). This CDR3 is built from 14 residues. Trimming took off 3 bases at V and 7 bases at J, with 15 bases between the two ends. From germline, CDR1 is SGHVS and CDR2 FQNEAQ. This chain's CDR3 is CASSLNFREDEAFF. The CDR3 coding sequence is TGTGCCAGCAGCTTGAACTTCAGGGAGGATGAAGCTTTCTTT.

This sequence joins TRBV5-4 and TRBJ2-5; 12 nucleotides agree with TRBD2. CDR1 SGHNT and CDR2 YYREEE come from the germline V gene (reference sequence). J lost 5 bases, V lost 1 base, and 15 bases had no gene match. The CDR3 spans 19 residues. The CDR3 region has the DNA TGTGCCAGCAGCTTGAGGGTACTAGCGGGGGGCCACGGCCTGGAGACCCAGTACTTC. Its protein is CASSLRVLAGGHGLETQYF.

The chain links TRBV5-1 to TRBJ2-5, with a tentative D call TRBD1 (6 bases). Germline CDR1 reads SGHRS; CDR2 reads YFSETQ. The CDR3 covers 14 residues. V lost 0 bases to trimming and J lost 4 bases, with 10 bases between them. CDR3 in DNA: TGCGCCAGCAGCTTGGGCAGGGGTGCAGAGACCCAGTACTTC. As protein: CASSLGRGAETQYF.

The chain employs TRBV29-1 and TRBJ2-2; D perhaps matches TRBD1 (5 bases). V dropped 7 bases and J dropped 0 bases, with 12 bases sitting between them. Per germline, CDR1 SQVTM and CDR2 ANQGSEA. This CDR3 has 14 residues. CDR3: CSAGQGSNTGELFF. DNA of the CDR3: TGCAGCGCTGGGCAGGGTTCGAACACCGGGGAGCTGTTTTTT.

This chain links TRBV18 with TRBJ1-5, with unresolved D. V lost 6 bases and J lost 0, with 9 bases in between. The germline CDR1 and CDR2 sequences are KGHSH and LQKENI. The CDR3 is 14 amino acids. Written as DNA, the CDR3 is TGTGCCAGCTCGCCGTCGGGTAGCAATCAGCCCCAGCATTTT. Translated, it gives CASSPSGSNQPQHF.

The rearrangement joins TRBV10-2 to TRBJ1-6, with 10 nucleotides matching TRBD1. Germline-derived CDR1 and CDR2 are WSHSY and SAAADI. The V segment lost 8 bases and the J segment 10 bases; nucleotides outside the gene matches: 2. CDR3 length: 12 residues. CDR3 in amino acids: CASGTGESPLHF. CDR3 coding DNA: TGCGCCAGCGGGACAGGGGAATCACCCCTCCACTTT.

The chain joins TRBV7-3 to TRBJ2-3, with D tentatively TRBD2 (5 bases). The CDR3 extends over 16 amino acids. The germline gives CDR1 SGHTA, CDR2 FQGTGA. Trimming shortened V by 2 bases and J by 5 bases, and 17 bases separated the two germline ends. CDR3 nucleotides: TGTGCCAGCAGCTTAGGCCCAAGCGGTCATGGAGATACGCAGTATTTT. It specifies CASSLGPSGHGDTQYF. The full variable domain, its missing parts supplied by reference TRBV7-3 and TRBJ2-3, is GAGVSQTPSNKVTEKGKYVELRCDPISGHTALYWYRQSLGQGPEFLIYFQGTGAADDSGLPNDRFFAVRPEGSVSTLKIQRTERGDSAVYLCASSLGPSGHGDTQYFGPGTRLTVL.

This chain joins TRBV12-3 or TRBV12-4 and TRBJ1-2; a possible D gene is TRBD1 (6 bases). Deletions cut 6 bases from V and 8 bases from J, with 13 bases between. The CDR3 spans 12 residues. CDR3 in DNA: TGTGCCAGCAGCCACGCAGGGGAAGGCTACACCTTC. It specifies CASSHAGEGYTF.

This clone is labeled medium-sized (0.01 to 0.1%). The V and J genes are TRBV6-2 or TRBV6-3 and TRBJ1-6; 9 bases are a match to TRBD1. Germline CDR1 reads MNHEY; CDR2 reads SVGEGT. The J segment lost 8 bases and the V segment lost 2 bases, leaving 7 bases of the junction unmatched. This CDR3 is 16 amino acids long. The CDR3 DNA reads as TGTGCCAGCAGTTACGAAAGGACAGGGGAGGATTCACCCCTCCACTTT. Amino acid sequence: CASSYERTGEDSPLHF.

The chain couples TRBV7-2 to TRBJ2-1; 7 bases align to TRBD1. CDR1 and CDR2 from the germline V gene are SGHTA and FQGNSA. CDR3 size: 15 residues. V trimming: 5 bases; J trimming: 5 bases; junction bases outside the gene matches: 9. The CDR3 is CASSGGQPVNNEQFF. DNA for the CDR3: TGTGCCAGCAGCGGGGGACAGCCTGTTAACAATGAGCAGTTCTTC.

This clone was seen a handful of times. V and J are TRBV18 and TRBJ2-7; TRBD1 matches 8 bases. Germline loops: CDR1 KGHSH, CDR2 LQKENI. After removal of 3 bases from V and 4 bases from J, the junction contained 11 bases not matched to a gene. The CDR3 extends over 16 amino acids. The CDR3 is CASSPQGAGVGYEQYF. For the CDR3, the DNA is TGTGCCAGCTCACCGCAGGGGGCCGGAGTCGGGTACGAGCAGTACTTC.

The chain recombines TRBV6-2 or TRBV6-3 with TRBJ2-4; maybe TRBD2 (6 bases). Germline values: CDR1 MNHEY, CDR2 SVGEGT. V lost 6 bases and J 13 bases, leaving 13 bases between the germline ends. This CDR3 comprises 11 residues. The DNA of the CDR3 is TGTGCCAGCAGCTCCGGGACTTGGCAGTACTTC. It codes for CASSSGTWQYF.

This sequence joins TRBV30 and TRBJ2-2; 9 nucleotides agree with TRBD2. Germline V gene sequence: CDR1 GTSNPN, CDR2 SVGIG (reference sequence). V lost 5 bases to trimming and J lost 4 bases; unmatched junction nucleotides: 2. CDR3 length equals 13 residues. The CDR3 spells CAWELAGTGELFF. The CDR3 nucleotides read TGTGCCTGGGAACTAGCGGGCACCGGGGAGCTGTTTTTT. The variable domain in full, completed from reference TRBV30 and TRBJ2-2, reads SQTIHQWPATLVQPVGSPLSLECTVEGTSNPNLYWYRQAAGRGLQLLFYSVGIGQISSEVPQNLSASRPQDRQFILSSKKLLLSDSGFYLCAWELAGTGELFFGEGSRLTVL.

The CDR3 reads CASSYVGTGNKPQHF. For the CDR3, the DNA is TGTGCCAGCAGTTACGTCGGGACAGGGAACAAGCCCCAGCATTTT. This chain links TRBV6-2 or TRBV6-3 with TRBJ1-5, with TRBD1 matching over 9 bases. CDR3 size: 15 residues. Trimming at V came to 2 bases and at J to 8 bases, leaving 7 bases not matched to a gene. Germline V gene data show CDR1 as MNHEY and CDR2 as SVGEGT.

The chain couples TRBV6-5 to TRBJ1-3, with no clear D. CDR1 and CDR2 (germline): MNHEY, SVGAGI. There are 12 residues in the CDR3. V lost 8 bases to trimming and J lost 0 bases, with 5 bases between them. The CDR3 DNA follows: TGTGCCAGCCACAGCTCTGGAAACACCATATATTTT. As protein: CASHSSGNTIYF.

This clone was picked up one time. V and J are TRBV19 and TRBJ2-7, with D hard to call. The CDR3 contains 13 residues. CDR1 LNHDA and CDR2 SQIVND come from the germline V gene (reference sequence). V gave up 5 bases and J gave up 1 base, with 9 bases separating them. CDR3 bases: TGTGCCAGTAGTGACAAGCTATCCTACGAGCAGTACTTC. Its protein product is CASSDKLSYEQYF. The whole variable domain, filled in from reference TRBV19 and TRBJ2-7, reads DGGITQSPKYLFRKEGQNVTLSCEQNLNHDAMYWYRQDPGQGLRLIYYSQIVNDFQKGDIAEGYSVSREKKESFPLTVTSAQKNPTAFYLCASSDKLSYEQYFGPGTRLTVT.

The chain is built from TRBV7-2 and TRBJ2-5; 9 bases are shared with TRBD2. Trimming removed 4 bases from V and 1 base from J; junction bases left unmatched: 7. The CDR3 totals 16 residues. CDR1 is SGHTA and CDR2 is FQGNSA in the germline V gene. CDR3 protein: CASSWASGAPQETQYF. CDR3 sequence (DNA): TGTGCCAGCAGCTGGGCTAGCGGGGCGCCCCAAGAGACCCAGTACTTC.

This sequence joins TRBV5-1 and TRBJ2-7, with 7 bases lining up with TRBD2. This CDR3 has 14 amino acids. With V trimmed by 3 bases and J by 5 bases, 8 bases remained unmatched. Germline CDR1 is SGHRS and CDR2 is YFSETQ. CDR3 in DNA: TGCGCCAGCAGCTCCGGGACCGCGGGGGACGAGCAGTACTTC. Translating gives CASSSGTAGDEQYF.

V is TRBV9 and J is TRBJ1-1; D is possibly TRBD1 (5 bases). V lost 0 bases and J 4 bases, leaving 19 bases between the germline ends. The CDR3 has 17 residues. CDR1 is SGDLS, CDR2 YYNGEE, per germline. This chain's CDR3 is CASSVGLMGEGSTEAFF. As DNA, the CDR3 is TGTGCCAGCAGCGTAGGGTTAATGGGGGAGGGCTCCACTGAAGCTTTCTTT.

The CDR3 nucleotides are TGTGCCAGCGGGGGGGCGACAAGCTCCTACGAGCAGTACTTC. It yields the protein CASGGATSSYEQYF. The chain links TRBV7-9 to TRBJ2-7, with D possibly being TRBD2 (7 bases). This CDR3 is 14 amino acids long. Per the germline V gene, CDR1 is SEHNR and CDR2 is FQNEAQ (reference sequence). V gave up 8 bases and J gave up 0 bases, with 14 bases separating them.

The CDR3 bases are TGTGCCAGCAGTTACCCGAGCCCTGAAGCTTTCTTT. As protein: CASSYPSPEAFF. The V and J genes are TRBV6-2 or TRBV6-3 and TRBJ1-1, with D uncertain. The CDR3 runs to 12 residues. The germline V and J ends were trimmed by 2 bases and 6 bases, with 7 bases remaining between them. Germline CDR1 and CDR2: MNHEY and SVGEGT.

The rearrangement joins TRBV7-2 to TRBJ1-2, with TRBD1 matching 7 bases. The germline V gene encodes CDR1 SGHTA and CDR2 FQGNSA. The CDR3 consists of 15 residues. V shed 5 bases and J 5 bases; nucleotides not matched to a gene: 11. The CDR3 loop is CASSPLRRGRYGYTF. The CDR3 DNA reads as TGTGCCAGCAGCCCCCTTCGTAGGGGGCGGTATGGCTACACCTTC.

The chain links TRBV4-1 to TRBJ2-1; D is tentatively TRBD1 or TRBD2 (9 bases each). CDR1 is MGHRA, CDR2 YSYEKL, per germline. V was cut by 2 bases and J by 6 bases, with 32 bases left in between. The CDR3 totals 21 residues. The chain's CDR3 is CASSQFPWDRVEAGGINEQFF. CDR3 sequence (DNA): TGCGCCAGCAGCCAATTCCCTTGGGACAGGGTTGAAGCGGGAGGAATCAATGAGCAGTTCTTC.

The CDR3 sequence: CASSPGLGTAVYF. CDR3 sequence (DNA): TGTGCCAGCAGCCCCGGGCTGGGGACAGCCGTGTACTTC. The J gene is TRBJ2-7, the V gene TRBV6-5, with TRBD1 identical over 7 bases. CDR1 MNHEY and CDR2 SVGAGI come from the germline V gene. The CDR3 is 13 amino acids. With 6 bases clipped from V and 12 bases from J, the junction kept 14 bases outside the gene matches.